The clone carrying this T cell receptor beta chain was seen a single time. This entry comes from a study of blood T cell repertoires in COVID-19. As for the study in general: Acute-phase and convalescent COVID-19 samples originated in the United States, Italy and Spain. PBMCs, B-cell-depleted T cells, or T cells provided the cDNA or gDNA that made up the material.

In the study's own analysis: Reference gene primer amplification in the assay estimated nucleated cell counts. Measured with immunoSEQ multiplex PCR; TCRdb has only the in-frame clones, and not every one. That table gives V, J and clone size, and the DNA gave D and trimming. The sample holds tens of thousands of clones, roughly 86% seen once. Germline loops: CDR1 MDHEN, CDR2 SYDVKM. V shed 5 bases and J 7 bases; nucleotides not matched to a gene: 6. This CDR3 is 14 amino acids long. Sequenced sample: peripheral blood. The chain uses TRBV28 and TRBJ1-3; 9 positions agree with TRBD1. The clonotype was recovered from a woman aged 45 to 65 with acute or convalescent COVID-19. The CDR3 nucleotides are TGTGCCAGCAGTCGACAGGGGGGTGTGAACACCATATATTTT. Its translation: CASSRQGGVNTIYF.